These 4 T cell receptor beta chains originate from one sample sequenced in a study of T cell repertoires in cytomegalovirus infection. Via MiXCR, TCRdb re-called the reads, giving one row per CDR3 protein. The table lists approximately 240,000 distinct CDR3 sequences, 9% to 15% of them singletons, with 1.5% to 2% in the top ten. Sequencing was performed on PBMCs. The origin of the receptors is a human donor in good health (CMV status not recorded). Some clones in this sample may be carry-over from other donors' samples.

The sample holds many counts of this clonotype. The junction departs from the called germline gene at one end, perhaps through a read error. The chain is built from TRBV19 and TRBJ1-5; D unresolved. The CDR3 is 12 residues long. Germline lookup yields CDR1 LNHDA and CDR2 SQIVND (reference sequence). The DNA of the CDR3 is TGTGCCAGCAGTATTAGCAATCAGCCCCAGCATTTT. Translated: CASSISNQPQHF.

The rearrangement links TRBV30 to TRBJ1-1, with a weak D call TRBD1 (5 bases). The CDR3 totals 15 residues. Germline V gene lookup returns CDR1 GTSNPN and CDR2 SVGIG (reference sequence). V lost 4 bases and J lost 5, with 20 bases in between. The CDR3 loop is CAWNSGRLRTTEAFF. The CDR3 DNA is TGTGCCTGGAACTCGGGACGTCTTCGAACGACTGAAGCTTTCTTT.

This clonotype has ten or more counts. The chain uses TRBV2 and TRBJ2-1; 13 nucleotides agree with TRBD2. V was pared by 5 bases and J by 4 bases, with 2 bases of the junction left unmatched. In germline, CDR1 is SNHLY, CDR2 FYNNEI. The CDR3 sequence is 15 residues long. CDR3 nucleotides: TGTGCCAGCAGTCAGGGACTAGCGGGGTACAATGAGCAGTTCTTC. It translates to CASSQGLAGYNEQFF.

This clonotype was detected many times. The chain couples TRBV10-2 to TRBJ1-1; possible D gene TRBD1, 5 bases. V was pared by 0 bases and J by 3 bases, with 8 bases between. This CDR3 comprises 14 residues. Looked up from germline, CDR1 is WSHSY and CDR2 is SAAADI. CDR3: CASSESGQYTEAFF. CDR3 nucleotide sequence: TGCGCCAGCAGTGAGTCGGGGCAGTACACTGAAGCTTTCTTT.